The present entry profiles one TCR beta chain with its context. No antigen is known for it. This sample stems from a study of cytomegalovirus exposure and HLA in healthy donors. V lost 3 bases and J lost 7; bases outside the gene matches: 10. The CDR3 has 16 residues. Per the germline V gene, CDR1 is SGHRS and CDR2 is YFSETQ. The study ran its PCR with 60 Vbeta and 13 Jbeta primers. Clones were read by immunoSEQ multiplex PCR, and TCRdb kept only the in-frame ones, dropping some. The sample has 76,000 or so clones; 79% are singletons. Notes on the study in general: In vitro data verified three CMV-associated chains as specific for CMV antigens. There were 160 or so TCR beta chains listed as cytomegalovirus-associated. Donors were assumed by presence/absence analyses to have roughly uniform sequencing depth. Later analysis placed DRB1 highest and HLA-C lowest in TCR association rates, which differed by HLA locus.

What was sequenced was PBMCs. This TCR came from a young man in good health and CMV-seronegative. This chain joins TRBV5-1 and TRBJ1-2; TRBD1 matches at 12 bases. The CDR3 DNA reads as TGCGCCAGCAGCTCTACGCTGGGACAGGGGGCGGTTGGCTACACCTTC. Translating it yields CASSSTLGQGAVGYTF.